This entry is about one T cell receptor (beta chain). The data were obtained in a study of blood T cell repertoires in COVID-19. Germline CDR1 MNHEY, CDR2 SMNVEV (reference sequence). The trim removed 0 bases at V and 9 bases at J, leaving 7 bases unmatched. There are 15 residues in the CDR3. Some clones are missing from TCRdb's copy, which holds only in-frame ones; the method was immunoSEQ multiplex PCR. The data show 250,000 to 300,000 clones, roughly nine tenths seen once. Source material: peripheral blood. V gene TRBV27 combines with J gene TRBJ2-1; 8 nucleotides match TRBD1. This clonotype was obtained from a woman aged 25 to 45 with COVID-19, enrolled during active disease. Here the CDR3 DNA reads TGTGCCAGCAGTTTATCGATCCAGGGGGCAAGTGAGCAGTTCTTC. Its translation: CASSLSIQGASEQFF.